Each of the 7 T cell receptor beta chains below was sequenced from the same sample in a study of OX40 agonist ivuxolimab in advanced cancers. Repertoires were generated with immunoSEQ multiplex PCR, while TCRdb's copy carries only in-frame clones and drops some. This repertoire shows around 64,000 clones, roughly 80% found once; its top ten account for 4.5% to 5%. Sequenced here: CD4+ or CD8+ T cells sorted from blood, sampled in a trial of the OX40 agonist ivuxolimab. The receptors were gathered from an adult with an advanced solid tumor such as melanoma, head and neck, liver or kidney cancer.

This chain links TRBV28 with TRBJ2-5; D unclear. The CDR3 covers 11 residues. V lost 5 bases and J lost 3, with 4 bases in between. Germline values: CDR1 MDHEN, CDR2 SYDVKM. CDR3 bases: TGTGCCAGCAGTCTTAAAGAGACCCAGTACTTC. Translated, it gives CASSLKETQYF.

The J gene is TRBJ1-2, the V gene TRBV2; no clear D gene. CDR1 and CDR2 (germline): SNHLY, FYNNEI. V lost 2 bases, J lost 10 bases, and 14 bases lay in between. CDR3 length: 13 residues. In nucleotides, the CDR3 is TGTGCCAGCAGTGAATCGGTGGTTATAGACTACACCTTC. Translation gives CASSESVVIDYTF. Looking up the rest from reference TRBV2 and TRBJ1-2 gives the full variable domain: EPEVTQTPSHQVTQMGQEVILRCVPISNHLYFYWYRQILGQKVEFLVSFYNNEISEKSEIFDDQFSVERPDGSNFTLKIRSTKLEDSAMYFCASSESVVIDYTFGSGTRLTVV.

This clone came up once. The CDR3 nucleotides are TGTGCCAGCAGCCCGAAGACAGGGGCAAGCTCTGGAAACACCATATATTTT. Translated: CASSPKTGASSGNTIYF. V gene TRBV7-9 combines with J gene TRBJ1-3; 8 bases are shared with TRBD1. CDR1 is SEHNR, CDR2 FQNEAQ, per germline (reference sequence). With V trimmed by 5 bases and J by 0 bases, 9 bases remained unmatched. This CDR3 spans 17 amino acids. Filled out from reference TRBV7-9 and TRBJ1-3, the complete variable domain reads DTGVSQNPRHKITKRGQNVTFRCDPISEHNRLYWYRQTLGQGPEFLTYFQNEAQLEKSRLLSDRFSAERPKGSFSTLEIQRTEQGDSAMYLCASSPKTGASSGNTIYFGEGSWLTVV.

The V and J genes are TRBV7-9 and TRBJ2-3, with 13 bases fitting TRBD2. CDR3 length equals 17 residues. V gave up 5 bases and J gave up 2 bases; unmatched junction bases: 7. Germline CDR1 reads SEHNR; CDR2 reads FQNEAQ (reference sequence). DNA of the CDR3: TGTGCCAGCAGCAGTCCGGGACTAGCGGGGTTCACAGATACGCAGTATTTT. This gives the protein CASSSPGLAGFTDTQYF. Complete variable domain (other parts from reference TRBV7-9 and TRBJ2-3): DTGVSQNPRHKITKRGQNVTFRCDPISEHNRLYWYRQTLGQGPEFLTYFQNEAQLEKSRLLSDRFSAERPKGSFSTLEIQRTEQGDSAMYLCASSSPGLAGFTDTQYFGPGTRLTVL.

The chain combines TRBV2 with TRBJ2-5, with 12 nucleotides matching TRBD2. The V gene end was trimmed by 4 bases and the J gene end by 4 bases; junction bases not matched to a gene: 4. Germline V gene sequence: CDR1 SNHLY, CDR2 FYNNEI. The CDR3 runs to 15 residues. In DNA form, the CDR3 reads TGTGCCAGCAGTGTCTCTAGCGGGGGGGGAGAGACCCAGTACTTC. Residues: CASSVSSGGGETQYF.

The genes are TRBV7-9 and TRBJ2-7, with D perhaps assigned TRBD1 or TRBD2 (5 bases each). This CDR3 is 15 amino acids long. The germline V and J ends were trimmed by 4 bases and 4 bases, with 17 bases remaining between them. Germline CDR1 is SEHNR and CDR2 is FQNEAQ (reference sequence). The CDR3 region has the DNA TGTGCCAGCAGCTCCGGACCCGGGGCGTTGTACGAGCAGTACTTC. It specifies CASSSGPGALYEQYF.

This chain links TRBV7-9 with TRBJ1-2; TRBD1 agrees at 7 bases. After removal of 5 bases from V and 7 bases from J, the junction contained 10 bases not matched to a gene. The CDR3 spans 14 residues. Looked up from germline, CDR1 is SEHNR and CDR2 is FQNEAQ (reference sequence). The CDR3 DNA is TGTGCCAGCAGCCCAGGGGGACCGGCCGGTGGCTACACCTTC. Its translation: CASSPGGPAGGYTF.